These 7 T cell receptor beta chains came from one sample sequenced in a study of PD-L1 blockade in urothelial cancer. Only in-frame clones appear in the TCRdb table, and some are missing; sequencing was by immunoSEQ multiplex PCR. The sample carries 87,000 or so clones, over 80% recorded once. The time point: pretreatment peripheral blood. Sample: PBMCs, taken around atezolizumab (anti-PD-L1) treatment. These receptors all stem from a man aged 60 to 69 with urothelial cancer.

The rearrangement uses TRBV6-5 and TRBJ2-7; the D gene is possibly TRBD1 (5 bases). Germline lookup yields CDR1 MNHEY and CDR2 SVGAGI. The CDR3 loop spans 14 amino acids. V dropped 2 bases and J dropped 4 bases, with 12 bases sitting between them. The CDR3 DNA follows: TGTGCCAGCAGTTACATCCAGGGCCCTTACGAGCAGTACTTC. This encodes CASSYIQGPYEQYF.

The V and J genes are TRBV5-1 and TRBJ2-7; 9 bases match TRBD1. Looked up from germline, CDR1 is SGHRS and CDR2 is YFSETQ. The CDR3 is 16 amino acids. J was trimmed by 4 bases and V by 4 bases; bases with no gene match: 12. The CDR3 reads CASSLGTGKSIYEQYF. For the CDR3, the DNA is TGCGCCAGCAGCCTAGGGACAGGGAAGTCAATTTACGAGCAGTACTTC.

V is TRBV7-2 and J is TRBJ2-3; D gene unclear. The germline V gene encodes CDR1 SGHTA and CDR2 FQGNSA. The CDR3 is made up of 15 amino acids. Trimming shortened V by 0 bases and J by 1 base, and 8 bases separated the two germline ends. The CDR3 sequence is CASSLAYIRTDTQYF. CDR3 DNA sequence: TGTGCCAGCAGCTTAGCGTATATCCGCACAGATACGCAGTATTTT.

This clone is a singleton in its sample. This chain connects TRBV7-2 to TRBJ2-1; 7 bases line up with TRBD2. Germline assignment: CDR1 SGHTA and CDR2 FQGNSA. This CDR3 is 15 amino acids long. Trimming cost V 4 bases and J 5 bases; bases outside gene matches: 8. CDR3 residues: CASSYPAGLHNEQFF. DNA for the CDR3: TGTGCCAGCAGCTACCCAGCGGGACTACACAATGAGCAGTTCTTC. The full variable domain, completed using reference TRBV7-2 and TRBJ2-1, is GAGVSQSPSNKVTEKGKDVELRCDPISGHTALYWYRQSLGQGLEFLIYFQGNSAPDKSGLPSDRFSAERTGGSVSTLTIQRTQQEDSAVYLCASSYPAGLHNEQFFGPGTRLTVL.

This chain's CDR3 is CAISEGKIAGAAYEQYF. In nucleotides, the CDR3 is TGTGCCATCAGTGAGGGGAAGATAGCGGGAGCAGCCTACGAGCAGTACTTC. This sequence joins TRBV10-3 and TRBJ2-7; 9 nucleotides line up with TRBD2. The CDR3 runs to 17 residues. J gave up 2 bases and V 2 bases, and 10 bases lay outside the gene matches. CDR1 is ENHRY and CDR2 is SYGVKD in the germline V gene.

This chain uses TRBV5-1 with TRBJ1-2, with 10 bases fitting TRBD1. The CDR3 loop spans 14 amino acids. The ends lost 5 bases at V and 7 bases at J; junction bases unmatched: 8. Germline CDR1 is SGHRS and CDR2 is YFSETQ. The CDR3 spells CASRGGQGIGGYTF. CDR3 in DNA: TGCGCCAGCAGAGGGGGACAGGGGATTGGTGGCTACACCTTC.

The genes are TRBV12-5 and TRBJ1-4, with D possibly being TRBD1 (6 bases). The CDR3 extends over 14 amino acids. The germline V gene encodes CDR1 LGHNT and CDR2 FRNRAP. Trimming pared 7 bases from V and 7 bases from J, leaving 16 bases between. CDR3 coding DNA: TGTGCTAGTGCCCAACAGGGTAGCAGTGAAAAACTGTTTTTT. Amino acid sequence: CASAQQGSSEKLFF.